The 14 T cell receptor beta chains below all came from one sample that was sequenced in a study of T cells in localized non-small cell lung cancer. The method was immunoSEQ multiplex PCR; TCRdb's version includes in-frame clones alone and lacks a portion of them. The table has about 1,100 clones, 15% to 20% seen once. The sequences come from normal lung tissue next to the tumor, collected before any cancer treatment. These receptors all stem from a man between 40 and 70 years old with stage II lung adenocarcinoma.

CDR3 bases: TGTGCCAGTAGTACCCGGACTGGGTCAGGGGAGCTGTTTTTT. Residues: CASSTRTGSGELFF. The chain employs TRBV19 and TRBJ2-2, with TRBD2 as a possible D gene (5 bases). The ends were cut back, 4 bases at V and 8 bases at J, with 14 bases in the middle. The CDR3 runs to 14 residues. CDR1 and CDR2 from the germline V gene are LNHDA and SQIVND (reference sequence).

The chain joins TRBV5-1 to TRBJ2-2; 8 bases map to TRBD1. From germline, CDR1 is SGHRS and CDR2 YFSETQ. The CDR3 runs to 15 residues. V was pared by 1 base and J by 7 bases, with 6 bases of the junction left unmatched. The DNA for the CDR3 is TGCGCCAGCAGCTTGAAGGACAGGGCCCTCGGGGAGCTGTTTTTT. This encodes CASSLKDRALGELFF.

In its sample, this clone was seen a few times. The V gene is TRBV29-1, the J gene TRBJ2-5; D is unclear. Trimming removed 7 bases from V and 4 bases from J, with 19 bases in between. Germline values: CDR1 SQVTM, CDR2 ANQGSEA. The length of the CDR3 is 14 residues. CDR3 DNA: TGCAGCGCCCAGGACCCACCCCCACTAGAGACCCAGTACTTC. It specifies CSAQDPPPLETQYF. Drawing the rest from reference TRBV29-1 and TRBJ2-5, the complete variable domain is SAVISQKPSRDICQRGTSLTIQCQVDSQVTMMFWYRQQPGQSLTLIATANQGSEATYESGFVIDKFPISRPNLTFSTLTVSNMSPEDSSIYLCSAQDPPPLETQYFGPGTRLLVL.

This clone was observed once. The chain has TRBV14 and TRBJ1-1, with 7 nucleotides matching TRBD1. V was pared by 1 base and J by 8 bases, with 10 bases of the junction left unmatched. There are 15 residues in the CDR3. Germline V lookup: CDR1 SGHDN, CDR2 FVKESK. CDR3 coding DNA: TGTGCCAGCAGCCAAGCTGATTGGACAGGTCCCGAAGCTTTCTTT. This gives the protein CASSQADWTGPEAFF.

The DNA of the CDR3 is TGCGCCAGCAGCTTGGGCCAGGAAGGTACAGATACGCAGTATTTT. Its protein is CASSLGQEGTDTQYF. The genes are TRBV5-1 and TRBJ2-3, with no clear D. V lost 0 bases and J lost 3, with 11 bases in between. The CDR3 is 15 residues long. Looked up from germline, CDR1 is SGHRS and CDR2 is YFSETQ.

The chain joins TRBV6-8 to TRBJ2-2, with 13 bases matching TRBD2. The junction had 1 base not matched to a gene; V was cut back by 5 bases and J by 4 bases. The CDR3 covers 15 residues. CDR1 is MNHGY, CDR2 SAAAGT, per germline. CDR3 region: CASSTSGRVTGELFF. The CDR3 nucleotides read TGTGCCAGCAGTACTAGCGGGAGGGTCACCGGGGAGCTGTTTTTT.

This chain links TRBV30 with TRBJ1-2; D gene ambiguous. The CDR3 spans 13 residues. With 0 bases removed from V and 4 bases from J, the gap between germline ends came to 9 bases. CDR1 is GTSNPN, CDR2 SVGIG, per germline (reference sequence). The CDR3: CAWSVGVAYGYTF. The DNA for the CDR3 is TGTGCCTGGAGTGTTGGTGTGGCCTATGGCTACACCTTC.

This clone came up a few times. The J gene is TRBJ1-4, the V gene TRBV9; 8 nucleotides match TRBD1. Trimming removed 5 bases from V and 4 bases from J; junction bases left unmatched: 16. The germline CDR1 and CDR2 sequences are SGDLS and YYNGEE. This CDR3 has 18 residues. CDR3 sequence reads: CASSEARTGSDGNEKLFF. The CDR3 DNA reads as TGTGCCAGCAGTGAAGCTCGGACAGGGTCGGATGGTAATGAAAAACTGTTTTTT.

This clone has only a few counts. V and J are TRBV11-3 and TRBJ2-3, with 9 bases fitting TRBD2. The CDR3 has 16 amino acids. V trimming: 4 bases; J trimming: 3 bases; junction bases outside the gene matches: 8. The germline V gene has CDR1 SGHNT and CDR2 YENEEA. The CDR3 DNA reads as TGTGCCAGCAGCTCCGGCGGCGGGGGGGAAACAGATACGCAGTATTTT. It yields the protein CASSSGGGGETDTQYF.

In its sample, this clone was seen a few times. The rearrangement uses TRBV6-8 and TRBJ1-2; no firm D call. Trimming took off 5 bases at V and 9 bases at J, with 16 bases between the two ends. The CDR3 is 13 residues long. The V gene's germline CDR1 is MNHGY and CDR2 SAAAGT. The DNA of the CDR3 is TGTGCCAGCAGTAACCCCCTGGTGAGGAGCTACACCTTC. Protein sequence: CASSNPLVRSYTF.

The V call is TRBV9, the J call TRBJ1-2, with D perhaps matching TRBD1 (6 bases). This CDR3 contains 13 residues. CDR1 SGDLS and CDR2 YYNGEE come from the germline V gene. The ends were cut back, 4 bases at V and 10 bases at J, with 17 bases in the middle. CDR3 in DNA: TGTGCCAGCAGCCTTCGAGGGGGAGCAGCCTACACCTTC. Amino acids: CASSLRGGAAYTF.

V and J are TRBV12-5 and TRBJ1-5, with a possible D match to TRBD1 (5 bases). Trimming shortened V by 8 bases and J by 7 bases, and 15 bases separated the two germline ends. The CDR3 loop spans 13 amino acids. Germline loops: CDR1 LGHNT, CDR2 FRNRAP. CDR3 sequence: CASKSRVEQPQHF. CDR3 nucleotides: TGTGCTAGTAAGTCCAGGGTCGAGCAGCCCCAGCATTTT.

This clone was recorded a few times. V gene TRBV23-1 combines with J gene TRBJ1-5, with D possibly matching TRBD1 (6 bases). TRBV23-1 is an ORF for which the function is uncertain. The CDR3 extends over 15 amino acids. Between the trimmed V and J ends, which lost 0 bases and 7 bases, there was a span of 13 bases. The CDR3 sequence: CASSQSDGGRQPQHF. The CDR3 DNA follows: TGCGCCAGCAGTCAATCGGATGGGGGCAGACAGCCCCAGCATTTT.

This rearrangement joins TRBV4-1 to TRBJ2-7; 8 nucleotides align to TRBD1. This CDR3 region has 14 residues. V shed 4 bases, J shed 6 bases, and the junction held 8 bases outside the gene matches. Germline V gives CDR1 MGHRA, CDR2 YSYEKL. Here the CDR3 reads CASSLVDRGREQYF. CDR3 sequence (DNA): TGCGCCAGCAGCCTAGTCGACAGGGGACGCGAGCAGTACTTC.